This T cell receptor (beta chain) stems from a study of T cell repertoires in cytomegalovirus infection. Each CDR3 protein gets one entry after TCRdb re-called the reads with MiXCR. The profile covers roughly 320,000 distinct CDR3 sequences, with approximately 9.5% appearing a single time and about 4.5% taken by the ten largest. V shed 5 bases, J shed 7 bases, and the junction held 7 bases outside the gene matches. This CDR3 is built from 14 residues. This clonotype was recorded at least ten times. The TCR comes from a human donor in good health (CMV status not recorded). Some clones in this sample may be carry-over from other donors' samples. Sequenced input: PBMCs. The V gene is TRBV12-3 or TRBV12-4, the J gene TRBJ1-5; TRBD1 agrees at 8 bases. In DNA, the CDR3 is TGTGCCAGCAGTCCATGGACAGGGTGGCAGCCCCAGCATTTT. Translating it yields CASSPWTGWQPQHF.